These T cell receptor beta chains were read from a single sample in a study of shared clonotypes between healthy human individuals. Measured with immunoSEQ multiplex PCR; TCRdb has only the in-frame clones, and not every one. The sample contains 500,000 to 650,000 clones, 70% to 80% of which appear only once. The sequenced material came from PBMCs. These receptor sequences come from a woman aged 40 to 49 in good health. Some clones in this sample may be carry-over from other donors' samples. Each CDR3 is given with its conserved first and last residue. The order of the fields is D gene, J gene, V gene, clone size, CDR3 protein, CDR3 DNA. D genes are given only for firm matches. The listing skips clone size in some rows; elsewhere it reads once, few, many or a size class.

d_call: -; j_call: TRBJ2-5; v_call: TRBV7-2; clone_size: -; cdr3_aa: CASSSQGLQETQYF; cdr3_nt: TGTGCCAGCAGCTCCCAGGGCCTCCAAGAGACCCAGTACTTC
d_call: -; j_call: TRBJ2-3; v_call: TRBV29-1; clone_size: once; cdr3_aa: CSVEDKTRAADTQYF; cdr3_nt: TGCAGCGTTGAAGACAAGACTCGGGCTGCAGATACGCAGTATTTT
d_call: -; j_call: TRBJ1-4; v_call: TRBV29-1; clone_size: -; cdr3_aa: CSVVGAGEEKLFF; cdr3_nt: TGCAGCGTTGTCGGAGCAGGGGAGGAAAAACTGTTTTTT
d_call: TRBD1; j_call: TRBJ1-2; v_call: TRBV5-4; clone_size: -; cdr3_aa: CASSLAETGGAYGYTF; cdr3_nt: TGTGCCAGCAGCTTGGCGGAGACAGGGGGCGCCTATGGCTACACCTTC
d_call: TRBD1; j_call: TRBJ2-3; v_call: TRBV10-1; clone_size: -; cdr3_aa: CASSNPGQGADTQYF; cdr3_nt: TGCGCCAGCAGTAACCCGGGACAGGGGGCAGATACGCAGTATTTT
d_call: -; j_call: TRBJ2-3; v_call: TRBV28; clone_size: -; cdr3_aa: CASGPGSSTDTQYF; cdr3_nt: TGTGCCAGCGGACCGGGGTCGAGCACAGATACGCAGTATTTT
d_call: -; j_call: TRBJ1-5; v_call: TRBV6-1; clone_size: many; cdr3_aa: CASSEGRGRQPQHF; cdr3_nt: TGTGCCAGCAGTGAAGGAAGGGGCCGGCAGCCCCAGCATTTT
d_call: TRBD2; j_call: TRBJ2-1; v_call: TRBV27; clone_size: few; cdr3_aa: CASSLGTRPNEQFF; cdr3_nt: TGTGCCAGCAGTTTAGGGACTAGACCAAATGAGCAGTTCTTC
d_call: -; j_call: TRBJ2-7; v_call: TRBV21-1; clone_size: -; cdr3_aa: CASPKKRTKYF; cdr3_nt: TGTGCCAGCCCCAAAAAGAGAACAAAGTACTTC
d_call: TRBD1; j_call: TRBJ1-2; v_call: TRBV27; clone_size: few; cdr3_aa: CASSTGQGIYLGYTF; cdr3_nt: TGTGCCAGCAGTACCGGACAGGGGATATATTTAGGCTACACCTTC
d_call: -; j_call: TRBJ1-5; v_call: TRBV27; clone_size: -; cdr3_aa: CASSLRGPRTRYQPQHF; cdr3_nt: TGTGCCAGCAGTTTAAGGGGTCCCAGGACAAGATATCAGCCCCAGCATTTT
d_call: TRBD2; j_call: TRBJ2-7; v_call: TRBV23-1; clone_size: -; cdr3_aa: CASIKVVSAGGPSSYEQYF; cdr3_nt: TGCGCCAGCATAAAAGTGGTCTCAGCGGGAGGCCCTAGCTCCTACGAGCAGTACTTC
d_call: -; j_call: TRBJ1-2; v_call: TRBV7-2; clone_size: -; cdr3_aa: CASSFFNYGYTF; cdr3_nt: TGTGCCAGCAGCTTTTTCAACTATGGCTACACCTTC
d_call: -; j_call: TRBJ2-7; v_call: TRBV10-1; clone_size: -; cdr3_aa: CASSKDGTYEQYF; cdr3_nt: TGCGCCAGCAGCAAGGACGGAACCTACGAGCAGTACTTC
d_call: -; j_call: TRBJ2-3; v_call: TRBV11-3; clone_size: -; cdr3_aa: CASSLDGGLTDTQYF; cdr3_nt: TGTGCCAGCAGCTTAGACGGGGGTTTGACAGATACGCAGTATTTT
d_call: TRBD2; j_call: TRBJ2-7; v_call: TRBV4-2; clone_size: -; cdr3_aa: CARSRTSGSSYEQYF; cdr3_nt: TGTGCCAGAAGCCGGACTAGCGGGAGTAGCTACGAGCAGTACTTC
d_call: TRBD1; j_call: TRBJ2-7; v_call: TRBV28; clone_size: once; cdr3_aa: CASSPLGTGPYEQYF; cdr3_nt: TGTGCCAGCAGCCCATTGGGGACAGGACCGTACGAGCAGTACTTC
d_call: TRBD1; j_call: TRBJ1-2; v_call: TRBV28; clone_size: -; cdr3_aa: CASSEPGTDVYGYTF; cdr3_nt: TGTGCCAGCAGTGAACCCGGGACAGACGTCTATGGCTACACCTTC
d_call: TRBD2; j_call: TRBJ2-3; v_call: TRBV4-1; clone_size: -; cdr3_aa: CASSHSTSGGTDTQYF; cdr3_nt: TGCGCCAGCAGCCACTCGACTAGCGGAGGCACAGATACGCAGTATTTT
d_call: -; j_call: TRBJ2-7; v_call: TRBV5-1; clone_size: -; cdr3_aa: CASSLDGGTYEQYF; cdr3_nt: TGCGCCAGCAGCTTGGATGGGGGCACCTACGAGCAGTACTTC
d_call: TRBD2; j_call: TRBJ2-7; v_call: TRBV19; clone_size: -; cdr3_aa: CASSPIAGSSYEQYF; cdr3_nt: TGTGCCAGTAGTCCAATAGCGGGGAGCTCCTACGAGCAGTACTTC
d_call: -; j_call: TRBJ2-5; v_call: TRBV2; clone_size: -; cdr3_aa: CASRGRANEWETQYF; cdr3_nt: TGTGCCAGCAGAGGCCGGGCCAATGAGTGGGAGACCCAGTACTTC
d_call: TRBD1; j_call: TRBJ2-7; v_call: TRBV27; clone_size: -; cdr3_aa: CATLPRQGNYEQYF; cdr3_nt: TGTGCCACCCTACCTAGACAGGGCAACTACGAGCAGTACTTC
d_call: -; j_call: TRBJ1-1; v_call: TRBV9; clone_size: -; cdr3_aa: CASSVQTTNTEAFF; cdr3_nt: TGTGCCAGCAGCGTACAGACGACGAACACTGAAGCTTTCTTT
d_call: -; j_call: TRBJ1-1; v_call: TRBV29-1; clone_size: few; cdr3_aa: CSARLNTEAFF; cdr3_nt: TGCAGCGCTCGGTTGAACACTGAAGCTTTCTTT
d_call: TRBD2; j_call: TRBJ2-5; v_call: TRBV5-4; clone_size: many; cdr3_aa: CASSLERGSQETQYF; cdr3_nt: TGTGCCAGCAGCTTGGAACGCGGGAGCCAAGAGACCCAGTACTTC
d_call: -; j_call: TRBJ1-1; v_call: TRBV27; clone_size: once; cdr3_aa: CASSLSGGVVNTEAFF; cdr3_nt: TGTGCCAGCAGTTTATCGGGGGGCGTAGTGAACACTGAAGCTTTCTTT
d_call: -; j_call: TRBJ2-2; v_call: TRBV5-1; clone_size: -; cdr3_aa: CASRANTGELFF; cdr3_nt: TGCGCCAGCAGGGCCAACACCGGGGAGCTGTTTTTT
d_call: -; j_call: TRBJ2-2; v_call: TRBV25-1; clone_size: -; cdr3_aa: CASSGPNSNTGELFF; cdr3_nt: TGTGCCAGCAGTGGACCGAACTCGAACACCGGGGAGCTGTTTTTT